These 14 T cell receptor beta chains originate from one sample sequenced in a study of blood T cell repertoires in COVID-19. Some clones are missing from TCRdb's copy, which holds only in-frame ones; the method was immunoSEQ multiplex PCR. The sample has roughly 280,000 clones; 85% to 90% are singletons. Sequenced sample: peripheral blood. The receptors derive from a woman aged 55-70 years with COVID-19, enrolled during active disease.

This chain uses TRBV19 with TRBJ2-7, with a weak D call TRBD2 (6 bases). Trimming left V 6 bases short and J 5 bases short, with 11 bases between. Germline V gene lookup returns CDR1 LNHDA and CDR2 SQIVND (reference sequence). CDR3 length: 12 residues. Here the CDR3 reads CASRGDFDEQYF. DNA of the CDR3: TGTGCCAGTAGAGGGGACTTCGACGAGCAGTACTTC. The variable domain in full, with the rest retrieved from reference TRBV19 and TRBJ2-7, is DGGITQSPKYLFRKEGQNVTLSCEQNLNHDAMYWYRQDPGQGLRLIYYSQIVNDFQKGDIAEGYSVSREKKESFPLTVTSAQKNPTAFYLCASRGDFDEQYFGPGTRLTVT.

The rearrangement joins TRBV5-1 to TRBJ2-2, with 9 bases matching TRBD1. Trimming at V came to 4 bases and at J to 3 bases, leaving 4 bases not matched to a gene. This CDR3 spans 15 amino acids. Germline loops: CDR1 SGHRS, CDR2 YFSETQ. The CDR3 region has the DNA TGCGCCAGCAGCGCACAGGGGGCATACACCGGGGAGCTGTTTTTT. It specifies CASSAQGAYTGELFF.

The gene calls are TRBV7-6 and TRBJ1-4; 7 positions match TRBD1. CDR3 size: 14 residues. V lost 4 bases and J lost 8; bases outside the gene matches: 7. The germline CDR1 and CDR2 sequences are SGHVS and FNYEAQ. In DNA, the CDR3 is TGTGCCAGCAGCTCGGGACAGCGTGTCGAAAAACTGTTTTTT. Translating it yields CASSSGQRVEKLFF.

Here the CDR3 DNA reads TGTGCCAGCAGCTCAGACAGGGTCGGTGAAGCTTTCTTT. Amino acids: CASSSDRVGEAFF. The gene calls are TRBV6-5 and TRBJ1-1; 7 bases line up with TRBD1. Looked up from germline, CDR1 is MNHEY and CDR2 is SVGAGI. Trimming took 6 bases from V and 7 from J; bases not matched to a gene: 8. The CDR3 totals 13 residues.

This clone was detected only once. The chain employs TRBV7-8 and TRBJ2-1; 14 bases line up with TRBD2. CDR1 and CDR2 (germline): SGHVS, FQNEAQ. The CDR3 totals 19 residues. V shed 3 bases and J 4 bases; nucleotides not matched to a gene: 11. This CDR3 is CASSFRGLAGESGYNEQFF. The CDR3 bases are TGTGCCAGCAGCTTCCGGGGACTAGCGGGAGAATCGGGTTACAATGAGCAGTTCTTC.

The chain joins TRBV6-4 to TRBJ1-2; D is unclear. Germline V gives CDR1 MRHNA, CDR2 SNTAGT. Trimming left V 2 bases short and J 8 bases short, with 9 bases between. The CDR3 loop spans 12 amino acids. The CDR3, as DNA: TGTGCCAGCAGTGACCCCTCCCTGGGCTACACCTTC. Its protein is CASSDPSLGYTF.

The rearrangement uses TRBV28 and TRBJ1-5; perhaps TRBD1 as D (5 bases). The CDR3 loop spans 15 amino acids. Germline values: CDR1 MDHEN, CDR2 SYDVKM. The germline V and J ends were trimmed by 5 bases and 1 base, with 12 bases remaining between them. In nucleotides, the CDR3 is TGTGCCAGCAGTCCCGGCGGGGCGAGCAATCAGCCCCAGCATTTT. It translates to CASSPGGASNQPQHF.

This chain uses TRBV11-1 with TRBJ2-1; perhaps TRBD2 as D (5 bases). This CDR3 is built from 14 residues. The germline gives CDR1 SGHAT, CDR2 FQDESV (reference sequence). The V and J ends lost 8 bases and 5 bases respectively, with 16 bases between them. The CDR3 loop reads CASGLVDLNNEQFF. For the CDR3, the DNA is TGTGCCAGCGGACTGGTGGACTTGAACAATGAGCAGTTCTTC.

The rearrangement uses TRBV18 and TRBJ1-2, with D possibly matching TRBD1 (6 bases). Germline CDR1 KGHSH, CDR2 LQKENI. V dropped 6 bases and J dropped 10 bases, with 18 bases sitting between them. This CDR3 has 13 amino acids. The CDR3: CASSLGRDTLYTF. The CDR3 nucleotides are TGTGCCAGCTCTCTAGGCCGGGACACTCTCTACACCTTC.

The chain combines TRBV19 with TRBJ1-4; a possible D gene is TRBD1 (6 bases). The CDR3 sequence is 14 residues long. From germline, CDR1 is LNHDA and CDR2 SQIVND (reference sequence). Trimming took off 5 bases at V and 4 bases at J, with 11 bases between the two ends. CDR3 sequence reads: CASSPGQRNEKLFF. CDR3 DNA: TGTGCCAGTAGTCCCGGACAGCGTAATGAAAAACTGTTTTTT. Full variable domain (rest looked up from reference TRBV19 and TRBJ1-4): DGGITQSPKYLFRKEGQNVTLSCEQNLNHDAMYWYRQDPGQGLRLIYYSQIVNDFQKGDIAEGYSVSREKKESFPLTVTSAQKNPTAFYLCASSPGQRNEKLFFGSGTQLSVL.

The V gene is TRBV28, the J gene TRBJ1-4, with D hard to call. In germline, CDR1 is MDHEN, CDR2 SYDVKM. This CDR3 has 16 amino acids. V gave up 3 bases and J gave up 6 bases, with 17 bases separating them. CDR3 amino acids: CASSFPPGSGDEKLFF. In nucleotides, the CDR3 is TGTGCCAGCAGTTTCCCACCGGGGTCGGGTGATGAAAAACTGTTTTTT.

The rearrangement links TRBV3-1 (or the pseudogene TRBV3-2) to TRBJ2-2, with 9 nucleotides matching TRBD2. The junction had 6 bases not matched to a gene; V was cut back by 4 bases and J by 3 bases. The CDR3 has 16 amino acids. Germline CDR1 LGHDT, CDR2 YNNKEL (reference sequence). The DNA of the CDR3 is TGTGCCAGCAGCCGATGGACTAGCGCCGACACCGGGGAGCTGTTTTTT. Its protein is CASSRWTSADTGELFF.

This rearrangement joins TRBV4-1 to TRBJ1-2; possibly TRBD1 for D (5 bases). The V end was cut by 3 bases, the J end by 2 bases, with 31 bases between. CDR1 MGHRA and CDR2 YSYEKL come from the germline V gene. CDR3 length equals 21 residues. CDR3 DNA: TGCGCCAGCAGCCAGGACGCCCCCGTAGGGGCCAGTACCGAATCAAACTATGGCTACACCTTC. Translation: CASSQDAPVGASTESNYGYTF.

CDR3 DNA sequence: TGTGCCAGCAGCCGTAGTGTCTATGAGCAGTTCTTC. Amino acids: CASSRSVYEQFF. The genes are TRBV6-5 and TRBJ2-1, with D hard to call. Trimming removed 6 bases at V and 8 bases at J, with 11 bases between. Germline V gene lookup returns CDR1 MNHEY and CDR2 SVGAGI. The CDR3 length is 12 residues.